What follows are 27 T cell receptor beta chains derived from one specimen sequenced in a study of radiotherapy plus CTLA-4 blockade in lung cancer. Repertoires were generated with immunoSEQ multiplex PCR, while TCRdb's copy carries only in-frame clones and drops some. The data contain about 98,000 clones, 80% to 85% of them seen just once; the ten biggest clones take up roughly 3.5%. This material consisted of peripheral blood, taken from a patient treated with radiotherapy plus ipilimumab. These receptors were taken from a human donor with non-small cell lung cancer who had a partial response to radiotherapy plus ipilimumab.

The rearrangement joins TRBV2 to TRBJ2-7, with D maybe TRBD2 (5 bases). Per the germline V gene, CDR1 is SNHLY and CDR2 is FYNNEI. This CDR3 contains 13 residues. Deletions cut 6 bases from V and 7 bases from J, with 16 bases between. The CDR3 reads CASRGPPRVEQYF. The CDR3 DNA sequence: TGTGCCAGCAGAGGACCCCCGAGGGTAGAGCAGTACTTC.

This sequence joins TRBV5-5 and TRBJ2-2; D remains ambiguous. Germline V gene data show CDR1 as SGHKS and CDR2 as YYEKEE (reference sequence). The V end lost 1 base, the J end lost 2 bases, and 6 bases lay between the germline ends. The CDR3 spans 14 residues. This chain's CDR3 is CASSLLSNTGELFF. The CDR3, as DNA: TGTGCCAGCAGCTTGTTGTCTAACACCGGGGAGCTGTTTTTT.

The J gene is TRBJ2-1, the V gene TRBV7-9; 9 bases line up with TRBD2. V shed 2 bases, J shed 1 base, and the junction held 3 bases outside the gene matches. Germline CDR1 reads SEHNR; CDR2 reads FQNEAQ (reference sequence). The CDR3 has 16 amino acids. The CDR3 loop is CASSLSLAGSYNEQFF. As DNA, the CDR3 is TGTGCCAGCAGCTTAAGTCTAGCGGGGTCCTACAATGAGCAGTTCTTC. Supplemented by reference TRBV7-9 and TRBJ2-1, the full variable domain reads DTGVSQNPRHKITKRGQNVTFRCDPISEHNRLYWYRQTLGQGPEFLTYFQNEAQLEKSRLLSDRFSAERPKGSFSTLEIQRTEQGDSAMYLCASSLSLAGSYNEQFFGPGTRLTVL.

The chain has TRBV18 and TRBJ2-3; 11 bases match TRBD2. J gave up 4 bases and V 6 bases, and 6 bases lay outside the gene matches. There are 15 residues in the CDR3. CDR1 is KGHSH, CDR2 LQKENI, per germline. The CDR3 region is CASSPGTSGADTQYF. DNA of the CDR3: TGTGCCAGCTCGCCCGGGACTAGCGGCGCAGATACGCAGTATTTT.

The sample holds a few counts of this clone. CDR3 coding DNA: TGTGCCAGCAGCACCCGCGGGAGCGCCACAGATACGCAGTATTTT. Protein product: CASSTRGSATDTQYF. The J gene is TRBJ2-3, the V gene TRBV28; 7 bases are shared with TRBD2. The trim removed 6 bases at V and 2 bases at J, leaving 8 bases unmatched. Germline V CDR1 and CDR2: MDHEN, SYDVKM. The CDR3 length is 15 residues.

J is TRBJ2-7 and V is TRBV5-1; 9 nucleotides line up with TRBD1. CDR3 length: 13 amino acids. V shed 4 bases, J shed 4 bases, and the junction held 3 bases outside the gene matches. Looked up from germline, CDR1 is SGHRS and CDR2 is YFSETQ. Here the CDR3 reads CASSRTGEYEQYF. The CDR3 DNA reads TGCGCCAGCAGCCGGACAGGGGAATACGAGCAGTACTTC.

This chain connects TRBV7-2 to TRBJ2-5; TRBD1 aligns across 12 bases. The V segment lost 4 bases and the J segment 5 bases; nucleotides outside the gene matches: 2. Germline V lookup: CDR1 SGHTA, CDR2 FQGNSA. The CDR3 is 14 amino acids. The CDR3 sequence: CASSSGQGAETQYF. The CDR3 DNA is TGTGCCAGCAGCTCGGGACAGGGGGCTGAGACCCAGTACTTC. The whole variable domain, filled in from reference TRBV7-2 and TRBJ2-5, reads GAGVSQSPSNKVTEKGKDVELRCDPISGHTALYWYRQSLGQGLEFLIYFQGNSAPDKSGLPSDRFSAERTGGSVSTLTIQRTQQEDSAVYLCASSSGQGAETQYFGPGTRLLVL.

The chain employs TRBV5-1 and TRBJ2-7, with 13 bases matching TRBD2. CDR3 size: 16 residues. The junction had 9 bases not matched to a gene; V was cut back by 4 bases and J by 5 bases. Germline V CDR1 and CDR2: SGHRS, YFSETQ. Here the CDR3 reads CASSPPGTSGIDEQYF. The CDR3 DNA is TGCGCCAGCAGCCCGCCCGGGACTAGCGGGATCGACGAGCAGTACTTC.

The chain links TRBV27 to TRBJ1-2; 7 bases match TRBD1. This CDR3 is 14 amino acids long. CDR1 is MNHEY, CDR2 SMNVEV, per germline (reference sequence). Unmatched junction bases numbered 5, after V lost 5 bases and J lost 2 bases. CDR3 amino acids: CASSPRGQNYGYTF. As DNA, the CDR3 is TGTGCCAGCAGTCCTCGGGGACAGAACTATGGCTACACCTTC.

The rearrangement uses TRBV20-1 and TRBJ2-1; D is undetermined. V lost 0 bases, J lost 6 bases, and 3 bases lay in between. Germline CDR1 reads DFQATT; CDR2 reads SNEGSKA (reference sequence). The CDR3 spans 11 residues. The CDR3 loop is CSARDLNEQFF. The DNA of the CDR3 is TGCAGTGCTAGAGATCTCAATGAGCAGTTCTTC.

This clone was seen a single time. V and J are TRBV7-3 and TRBJ2-1, with TRBD2 identical over 8 bases. The V and J ends lost 5 bases and 0 bases, in that order; junction bases with no gene match: 3. The germline V gene has CDR1 SGHTA and CDR2 FQGTGA. The CDR3 consists of 15 residues. The CDR3 protein is CASSQSGSSYNEQFF. The CDR3, as DNA: TGTGCCAGCAGCCAGAGCGGGAGCTCCTACAATGAGCAGTTCTTC.

CDR3 sequence reads: CASSPSGPRDTQYF. The CDR3 coding sequence is TGTGCCAGCAGCCCCTCAGGGCCTAGAGATACGCAGTATTTT. V usage is TRBV7-2 and J usage is TRBJ2-3; D may be TRBD1 (5 bases). V was trimmed by 5 bases and J by 5 bases, leaving 14 bases between them. Germline CDR1 and CDR2: SGHTA and FQGNSA. The CDR3 has 14 residues.

The chain uses TRBV27 and TRBJ1-4; possibly TRBD1 for D (5 bases). The germline CDR1 and CDR2 sequences are MNHEY and SMNVEV (reference sequence). The CDR3 runs 15 residues. V lost 4 bases to trimming and J lost 5 bases, with 14 bases between them. The CDR3 nucleotides are TGTGCCAGCAGTTCCTCCTGGGGGGAGAATGAAAAACTGTTTTTT. Translation gives CASSSSWGENEKLFF.

This clone was picked up a small number of times. The chain carries TRBV30 and TRBJ1-5; D possibly corresponds to TRBD1 (5 bases). This CDR3 is 14 amino acids long. V lost 2 bases, J lost 3 bases, and 11 bases lay in between. Germline V gives CDR1 GTSNPN, CDR2 SVGIG (reference sequence). CDR3 coding DNA: TGTGCCTGGAGTCGGGGGTCTCCCAATCAGCCCCAGCATTTT. Amino acid sequence: CAWSRGSPNQPQHF.

This clone appeared a single time. The chain is built from TRBV10-1 and TRBJ2-1, with 8 bases aligning to TRBD2. The germline V gene encodes CDR1 WNHNN and CDR2 SYGVQD (reference sequence). This CDR3 contains 22 residues. Germline trimming cut 10 bases from V and 2 bases from J; bases unmatched to any gene: 31. The CDR3 reads CATRNAEQGFSAGELTYNEQFF. Written as DNA, the CDR3 is TGCGCCACCCGGAATGCGGAACAGGGTTTTTCAGCGGGAGAGCTAACCTACAATGAGCAGTTCTTC.

The chain employs TRBV27 and TRBJ2-1; D is perhaps TRBD2 (6 bases). The CDR3 consists of 13 residues. V was trimmed by 5 bases and J by 10 bases, leaving 15 bases between them. Per germline, CDR1 MNHEY and CDR2 SMNVEV (reference sequence). CDR3 bases: TGTGCCAGCAGTCCGACGCGACTAGGCGAGCAGTTCTTC. Encoded protein: CASSPTRLGEQFF.

The V call is TRBV6-6, the J call TRBJ1-1; 7 nucleotides line up with TRBD1. This CDR3 region has 14 residues. The junction had 8 bases not matched to a gene; V was cut back by 6 bases and J by 4 bases. CDR1 is MNHNY and CDR2 is SVGAGI in the germline V gene (reference sequence). The DNA for the CDR3 is TGTGCCAGCAGGACCGACAGGGAAATCACTGAAGCTTTCTTT. It encodes CASRTDREITEAFF.

This clone was detected a few times. The chain combines TRBV7-2 with TRBJ1-5; D is ambiguous. Germline loops: CDR1 SGHTA, CDR2 FQGNSA. This CDR3 spans 13 amino acids. Trimming removed 2 bases from V and 1 base from J, with 3 bases in between. The CDR3 protein is CASSLQSNQPQHF. The CDR3 region has the DNA TGTGCCAGCAGCTTACAGAGCAATCAGCCCCAGCATTTT. Combining the CDR3 with reference TRBV7-2 and TRBJ1-5 gives the whole variable domain GAGVSQSPSNKVTEKGKDVELRCDPISGHTALYWYRQSLGQGLEFLIYFQGNSAPDKSGLPSDRFSAERTGGSVSTLTIQRTQQEDSAVYLCASSLQSNQPQHFGDGTRLSIL.

V gene TRBV7-9 combines with J gene TRBJ2-3; 9 bases line up with TRBD2. Unmatched junction bases numbered 5, after V lost 1 base and J lost 6 bases. The CDR3 consists of 15 residues. Germline V CDR1 and CDR2: SEHNR, FQNEAQ (reference sequence). The CDR3 bases are TGTGCCAGCAGCTTAGTTAGCGGGAGAAATGATACGCAGTATTTT. It codes for CASSLVSGRNDTQYF.

As regards this clone: Other DNA variants within this sample encode the same CDR3. The chain links TRBV28 to TRBJ2-7; D is uncertain. The CDR3 length is 13 residues. Germline V lookup: CDR1 MDHEN, CDR2 SYDVKM. The V end lost 3 bases, the J end lost 1 base, and 7 bases lay between the germline ends. The CDR3, as DNA: TGTGCCAGCAGTTTGTCTCCGTCCTACGAGCAGTACTTC. Its translation: CASSLSPSYEQYF.

The CDR3 loop reads CATYPDRAAEAFF. CDR3 coding DNA: TGTGCCACCTACCCGGACAGGGCCGCTGAAGCTTTCTTT. The J gene is TRBJ1-1, the V gene TRBV19; 8 bases map to TRBD1. Germline V lookup: CDR1 LNHDA, CDR2 SQIVND (reference sequence). This CDR3 contains 13 residues. The junction had 10 bases not matched to a gene; V was cut back by 10 bases and J by 6 bases. Full variable domain (outside the CDR3, taken from reference TRBV19 and TRBJ1-1): DGGITQSPKYLFRKEGQNVTLSCEQNLNHDAMYWYRQDPGQGLRLIYYSQIVNDFQKGDIAEGYSVSREKKESFPLTVTSAQKNPTAFYLCATYPDRAAEAFFGQGTRLTVV.

This clone was counted a single time. The chain links TRBV5-1 to TRBJ2-2; 8 bases line up with TRBD2. This CDR3 comprises 16 residues. Germline CDR1 reads SGHRS; CDR2 reads YFSETQ. V trimming: 4 bases; J trimming: 4 bases; junction bases outside the gene matches: 9. CDR3 sequence reads: CASSPGGGRATGELFF. CDR3 in DNA: TGCGCCAGCAGCCCCGGCGGGGGGCGCGCCACCGGGGAGCTGTTTTTT.

The rearrangement links TRBV4-1 to TRBJ2-7, with 9 positions matching TRBD1. V dropped 1 base and J dropped 6; count of bases not matched to a gene: 10. Germline V gene data show CDR1 as MGHRA and CDR2 as YSYEKL. The CDR3 is made up of 16 amino acids. The CDR3 coding sequence is TGCGCCAGCAGCCAAGTAGGGGGACAGGGTTTGTCCGAGCAGTACTTC. It encodes CASSQVGGQGLSEQYF.

In this sample, this clone turned up a few times. The chain links TRBV28 to TRBJ1-4; 7 bases align to TRBD1. This CDR3 has 15 residues. The junction had 10 bases not matched to a gene; V was cut back by 6 bases and J by 6 bases. The germline V gene encodes CDR1 MDHEN and CDR2 SYDVKM. The CDR3 is CASRGLGQRHEKLFF. In nucleotides, the CDR3 is TGTGCCAGCAGAGGCTTGGGACAGCGACATGAAAAACTGTTTTTT.

V and J are TRBV6-1 and TRBJ2-3; 9 bases map to TRBD2. Looked up from germline, CDR1 is MNHNS and CDR2 is SASEGT. Trimming cost V 5 bases and J 0 bases; bases outside gene matches: 0. The CDR3 runs 14 residues. The CDR3 DNA reads TGTGCCAGCAGTAGCGGGAGGAGCACAGATACGCAGTATTTT. It is translated as CASSSGRSTDTQYF.

The chain uses TRBV9 and TRBJ1-5; D perhaps matches TRBD1 (5 bases). This CDR3 has 14 residues. The ends were cut back, 3 bases at V and 8 bases at J, with 15 bases in the middle. Per the germline V gene, CDR1 is SGDLS and CDR2 is YYNGEE. CDR3 bases: TGTGCCAGCAGCGAGGGAGGGGTGGGGAAGCCCCAGCATTTT. It translates to CASSEGGVGKPQHF.

The chain recombines TRBV27 with TRBJ2-2, with TRBD2 matching 11 bases. V lost 7 bases to trimming and J lost 5 bases; unmatched junction nucleotides: 15. Germline V gene sequence: CDR1 MNHEY, CDR2 SMNVEV (reference sequence). The CDR3 is 18 amino acids. The CDR3 spells CASTPGSGRAFTTGELFF. DNA for the CDR3: TGTGCCAGCACACCAGGTAGCGGGAGGGCCTTTACGACCGGGGAGCTGTTTTTT.